The clone carrying this T cell receptor (beta chain) was seen only a few times. Antigen unknown. The CDR3 runs to 15 residues. J lost 1 base, V lost 2 bases, and 4 bases had no gene match. CDR1 and CDR2 from the germline V gene are MGHDK and SYGVNS. The entirety of the isolated RNA underwent reverse transcription, so expressed TCRB transcripts were sequenced. There were 3.5 million or so reads on average in the naive, central memory and regulatory T cell samples. The assay was immunoSEQ multiplex PCR, and TCRdb's table has in-frame clones only and misses some. The sample has hundreds of thousands of clones, about 15% seen once; the top ten hold 0.015% to 0.017%. This sample is part of a study of beta chain features in type 1 diabetes. Study-wide context: The patients were much like the healthy donors in age, gender and cell yields.

Via CD45RO/CCR7/CD25/CD127/CD95/CD27, cells of the CD4+ naive, central memory, regulatory and stem cell-like memory subsets were sorted. Findings and caveats of the study: A potential influence of HLA type upon TCRB rearrangement remained unresolved herein. All four CD4+ subsets of Type 1 diabetes patients contained TCRB CDR3s that were moderately but significantly shorter.

The V call is TRBV25-1, the J call TRBJ2-5, with 7 positions matching TRBD1. Sequenced: naive CD4+ T cells from blood. The receptor was isolated from a man between 18 and 35 years old with type 1 diabetes. The CDR3 reads CASSEPGTVQETQYF. For the CDR3, the DNA is TGTGCCAGCAGTGAACCCGGGACAGTCCAAGAGACCCAGTACTTC.